This T cell receptor beta chain was documented in a study of shared clonotypes between healthy human individuals (dated by TCRdb to the early 2020s). Background on the whole study: The cohort comprised two women and three men aged 18 to 49 years. For each donor, CD4 naive and CD4 memory were each given three plates, CD8 naive was given two plates, and CD8 memory was given one plate. To estimate repertoire size and how much clonotype sharing occurs between individuals, the study deeply sequenced the blood TCR repertoires of five healthy adults. Different laboratories and diverse techniques were used to prepare libraries and sequence TCR repertoires, to increase sequencing depth and limit assay-specific biases. Per donor, leukapheresis produced somewhere between about 0.94 and 9 billion PBMCs. The investigation overall reported the following: Roughly 5% of naive CD4, roughly 3.5% of naive CD8, 2.3% of memory CD4, and roughly 0.4% of memory CD8 clonotypes were shared across a few donors. Only blood was sampled, and tissue TCR repertoires likely differ from those in blood. Naive subsets generally had larger estimated clonotype richness than memory subsets. The small number of donors limited the genetic and exposure-history diversity represented. Compared with non-shared clonotypes, clonotypes shared by all four sorted-subset donors had higher generation probabilities. Even with the large sequencing depth, rarefaction of the sorted-subset datasets indicated that sequencing was incomplete. Based on pairwise subsampling, the degree of clonotype sharing among donors was expected to be affected by sequencing depth.

The CDR3 runs 14 residues from the cysteine to the phenylalanine. The retained sequence is limited to the CDR3, 42 bases, with the frame set at the first base. According to the germline V gene, CDR1 reads MDHEN and CDR2 reads SYDVKM. V drops 4 bases and J drops 2 bases, leaving 9 bases in between. Turning to this clone: The antigen it recognizes is unknown. Base-call qualities are not available, and no considerably larger clone is one nucleotide away.

Using the deep immunoSEQ assay, multiplex PCR amplified TCR CDR3 regions from genomic DNA. For each cell subset, the extracted genomic DNA was distributed evenly across all wells of several immunoSEQ 96-well plates, and each plate served as one replicate. For sorted subsets, each replicate PCR was loaded with 200 ng genomic DNA, equivalent to 25,000 to 35,000 T cell genomes. The purified libraries were quantified using a Qubit 3.0 fluorometer, sized with a Bioanalyzer 2100, and then quantified again using the KAPA Library Quantification kit. Each immunoSEQ 96-well plate was sequenced on its own single-read 150-cycle Illumina NextSeq 550 flow cell. The paper's data handling went like this. Because the immunoSEQ output included only junctional sequences and no quality scores, the filtering could not be the same as the filtering used for full-length reads. Sequences were annotated with PyIR, a Python wrapper for IgBLAST v1.9, and V/J genes and CDR3 were assigned using IMGT germline references. Reads were removed for weak V/J assignments (E-value above 1e-6), missing CDR3, stop codons, out-of-frame junctions, or ambiguous translated residues. V3J clonotypes were defined as sequences sharing the same inferred V gene, J gene, and CDR3 amino acid sequence. To compute the percentage overlap between repertoires, the number of shared unique clonotypes was divided by the size of the smaller repertoire. Three approaches were used to assess repertoire richness: RTK rarefaction, the Chao1 estimator, and Recon v2.1 estimates of unobserved clonotypes. For all TCRbeta clonotypes obtained by the gDNA method from a handful of donors, generation probabilities were computed with OLGA. The clones in this table, taken by TCRdb from immuneACCESS, are in-frame only. Not every clone is retained; where verified, under half of the shortfall comes from an unresolved V gene, and the cause of the rest is unknown. That table gives V, J and clone size, and the DNA gave D and trimming. Within this sample are approximately 340,000 clones, with around four fifths of them counted one time only. 10% of the sample comes from the top ten.

The donors were healthy, HIV-negative adults with no recently reported acute infections or vaccinations. All donors were Caucasian adults living in Nashville, Tennessee, USA. CD4+ T cells were enriched by magnetic negative selection; naive cells were then positively selected on CD45RA, and the negative fraction formed the memory subset. Blood was collected by leukapheresis, and PBMCs were isolated by Ficoll-Histopaque density gradient centrifugation and then cryopreserved in liquid nitrogen vapor phase. Analytical flow cytometry was used to check the purity and quantity of every magnetically sorted T cell population. Genomic DNA was isolated from each sorted fraction and quantified by UV absorbance on a Nanodrop 2000c.

The clonotype originates from a man aged 30 to 45 in good health. This chain joins TRBV28 to TRBJ1-3, and TRBD1 may be the D gene, going by 5 matching bases. The sequencing sample was made of memory CD4+ T cells sorted from blood. The cell subset or site tag for this specimen amounts to: CD45RA-negative fraction. At the DNA level, the sequence is TGTGCCAGCAGTTCAGACAGCGCTGGAAACACCATATATTTT. The encoded protein is CASSSDSAGNTIYF.